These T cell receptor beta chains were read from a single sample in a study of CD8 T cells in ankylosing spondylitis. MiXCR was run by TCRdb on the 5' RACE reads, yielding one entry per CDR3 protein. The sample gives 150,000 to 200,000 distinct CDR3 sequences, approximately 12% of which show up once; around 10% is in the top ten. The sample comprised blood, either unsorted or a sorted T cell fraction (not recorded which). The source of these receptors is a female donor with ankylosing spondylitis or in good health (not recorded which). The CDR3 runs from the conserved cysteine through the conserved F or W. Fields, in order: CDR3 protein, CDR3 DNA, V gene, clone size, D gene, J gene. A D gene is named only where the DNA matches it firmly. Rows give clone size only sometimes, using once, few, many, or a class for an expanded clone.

CASSRTAVSGANVLTF | TGCGCCAGCAGCAGGACAGCCGTCTCTGGGGCCAACGTCCTGACTTTC | TRBV5-1 | - | - | TRBJ2-6
CSVEYTGNTIYF | TGCAGCGTTGAGTATACTGGAAACACCATATATTTT | TRBV29-1 | many | - | TRBJ1-3
CASSIGVSLETQYF | TGCGCCAGCAGCATCGGGGTTAGCTTAGAGACCCAGTACTTC | TRBV5-1 | many | - | TRBJ2-5
CASSETHSYNEQFF | TGTGCCAGCAGCGAGACTCACTCCTACAATGAGCAGTTCTTC | TRBV21-1 | few | - | TRBJ2-1
CASSQDQRLAGSSYEQYF | TGTGCCAGCAGCCAAGACCAAAGACTAGCGGGATCAAGCTACGAGCAGTACTTC | TRBV4-2 | few | TRBD2 | TRBJ2-7
CASCSGQNYEQYF | TGTGCCAGTTGTTCTGGACAGAACTACGAGCAGTACTTC | TRBV6-1 | many | - | TRBJ2-7
CASSFISGTQYF | TGTGCCAGCAGTTTTATTTCAGGGACCCAGTACTTC | TRBV12-3/TRBV12-4 | many | - | TRBJ2-5
CASKGPEGKMNTEAFF | TGTGCCAGTAAAGGACCTGAGGGGAAGATGAACACTGAAGCTTTCTTT | TRBV19 | - | - | TRBJ1-1
CASSPRTGFREQYF | TGTGCCAGCAGTCCCCGGACAGGGTTCCGCGAGCAGTACTTC | TRBV12-3/TRBV12-4 | many | TRBD1 | TRBJ2-7
CASSLGFGIGTKNIQYF | TGTGCCAGCAGCTTAGGATTTGGGATTGGCACTAAAAACATTCAGTACTTC | TRBV7-2 | few | - | TRBJ2-4
CSVERGVSGEQYF | TGCAGCGTTGAGAGGGGCGTATCGGGCGAGCAGTACTTC | TRBV29-1 | many | - | TRBJ2-7
CASSSRDTYTEAFF | TGTGCCAGCAGCTCCCGGGACACATACACTGAAGCTTTCTTT | TRBV7-9 | many | - | TRBJ1-1
CASSLSASTGELFF | TGTGCCAGCAGCTTATCGGCCAGCACCGGGGAGCTGTTTTTT | TRBV7-6 | - | - | TRBJ2-2
CASSSGRLSFTGELFF | TGCGCCAGCAGCTCGGGACGGCTTTCGTTCACCGGGGAGCTGTTTTTT | TRBV5-1 | many | - | TRBJ2-2
CSARRDVGDRVQPQHF | TGCAGTGCTAGGCGGGACGTGGGGGACAGGGTTCAGCCCCAGCATTTT | TRBV20-1 | many | TRBD1 | TRBJ1-5
CASSTTGGDNQPQHF | TGTGCCAGCAGCACGACAGGGGGGGACAATCAGCCCCAGCATTTT | TRBV5-5 | many | TRBD1 | TRBJ1-5
CASSPGGSWETQYF | TGTGCCAGCAGTCCCGGGGGTAGCTGGGAGACCCAGTACTTC | TRBV12-3/TRBV12-4 | many | - | TRBJ2-5
CATSDADRGSDEQYF | TGTGCCACCAGTGATGCAGACAGGGGAAGCGACGAGCAGTACTTC | TRBV24-1 | many | TRBD1 | TRBJ2-7
CASSLAPTGLNTEAFF | TGCGCCAGCAGCTTGGCCCCGACAGGCCTGAACACTGAAGCTTTCTTT | TRBV5-1 | many | - | TRBJ1-1
CASSQATSGRADTQYF | TGCGCCAGCAGCCAGGCCACTAGCGGGAGGGCAGATACGCAGTATTTT | TRBV4-1 | - | TRBD2 | TRBJ2-3
CASSQDPTGGTEAFF | TGCGCCAGCAGCCAAGATCCGACAGGGGGTACTGAAGCTTTCTTT | TRBV4-3 | many | TRBD1 | TRBJ1-1
CASSADGGMSGIQYF | TGCGCCAGCAGCGCGGACGGGGGCATGAGTGGCATTCAGTACTTC | TRBV5-1 | - | - | TRBJ2-4
CASSRAQREEGEQFF | TGTGCCAGCTCACGGGCCCAACGGGAGGAGGGGGAGCAGTTCTTC | TRBV18 | few | TRBD2 | TRBJ2-1
CASLKGWRGRGNTEAFF | TGTGCCAGCCTCAAGGGGTGGAGGGGGCGGGGGAACACTGAAGCTTTCTTT | TRBV5-6 | few | TRBD1 | TRBJ1-1
CSARYSHRDGETQYF | TGCAGTGCTAGATACTCGCACCGGGACGGAGAGACCCAGTACTTC | TRBV20-1 | many | - | TRBJ2-5
CASSFSHSWFF | TGTGCCAGCAGTTTTTCCCACTCGTGGTTCTTC | TRBV12-3/TRBV12-4 | many | - | TRBJ2-1
CASRSGASREQYF | TGTGCCAGCCGAAGCGGTGCTTCTCGCGAGCAGTACTTC | TRBV3-1 | - | - | TRBJ2-7
CASSLSGVGTGELFF | TGTGCCAGCAGCTTAAGCGGAGTGGGGACCGGGGAGCTGTTTTTT | TRBV7-9 | few | - | TRBJ2-2
CASSLALLNNEQFF | TGTGCCAGCAGCTTGGCCCTCCTTAACAATGAGCAGTTCTTC | TRBV5-6 | few | - | TRBJ2-1
CSVLTGSLNYGYTF | TGCAGTGTTTTGACAGGGAGCCTCAACTATGGCTACACCTTC | TRBV20-1 | many | TRBD1 | TRBJ1-2
CASRQGTDEAFF | TGCGCCAGCAGACAAGGGACGGATGAAGCTTTCTTT | TRBV5-1 | few | - | TRBJ1-1
CASSPSTPGTDEQFF | TGCGCCAGCAGCCCCTCCACCCCAGGTACCGATGAGCAGTTCTTC | TRBV5-1 | few | - | TRBJ2-1
CASSRPGGGTSYEQYF | TGTGCCAGCAGCCGCCCTGGAGGCGGGACCTCCTACGAGCAGTACTTC | TRBV27 | - | - | TRBJ2-7
CASSFLPSGSFNTEAFF | TGTGCCAGCAGCTTCCTCCCGTCCGGATCCTTTAACACTGAAGCTTTCTTT | TRBV9 | many | - | TRBJ1-1
CASSTGINNSPLHF | TGCGCCAGCAGCACCGGGATTAATAATTCACCCCTCCACTTT | TRBV5-1 | many | - | TRBJ1-6
CASSFTGVVRNIQYF | TGTGCCAGCAGCTTTACAGGGGTTGTCAGAAACATTCAGTACTTC | TRBV5-6 | many | TRBD1 | TRBJ2-4
CASSYGAKLWSLHF | TGTGCCAGCAGTTACGGGGCTAAATTGTGGTCCCTCCACTTT | TRBV12-3/TRBV12-4 | many | - | TRBJ1-6
CASSLAGGTSF | TGTGCCAGCAGCTTAGCGGGGGGGACCTCCTTC | TRBV7-9 | - | - | TRBJ1-2
CASTLSSRARDGYTF | TGTGCCAGCACCCTCTCCTCCAGGGCTCGCGATGGCTACACCTTC | TRBV7-9 | many | - | TRBJ1-2
CASSQDLLGSSGNTIYF | TGTGCCAGCAGCCAAGATCTTCTGGGGAGCTCTGGAAACACCATATATTTT | TRBV3-1 | many | - | TRBJ1-3